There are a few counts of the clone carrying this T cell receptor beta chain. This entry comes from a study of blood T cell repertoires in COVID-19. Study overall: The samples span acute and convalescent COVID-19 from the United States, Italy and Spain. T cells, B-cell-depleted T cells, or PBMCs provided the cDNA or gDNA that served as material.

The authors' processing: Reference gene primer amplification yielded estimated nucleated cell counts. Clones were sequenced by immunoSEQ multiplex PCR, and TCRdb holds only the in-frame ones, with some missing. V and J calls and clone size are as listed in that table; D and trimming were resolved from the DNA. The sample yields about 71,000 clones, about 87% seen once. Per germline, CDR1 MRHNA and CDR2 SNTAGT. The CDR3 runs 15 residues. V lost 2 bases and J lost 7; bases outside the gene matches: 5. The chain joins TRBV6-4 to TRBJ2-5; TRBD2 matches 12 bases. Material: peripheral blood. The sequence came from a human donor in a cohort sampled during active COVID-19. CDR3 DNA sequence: TGTGCCAGCAGTGACGCTCTAGCGGGGGGGGCGACCCAGTACTTC. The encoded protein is CASSDALAGGATQYF.